This T cell receptor (beta chain) was captured by sequencing in a study of cytomegalovirus exposure and HLA in healthy donors. Findings and limits, study-wide: Reports state that TCR beta sequences accurately predicted most subjects' HLA-A and HLA-B alleles. In vitro data verified a few CMV-associated chains as specific for CMV antigens.

PCR employed 60 Vbeta and 13 Jbeta primers. Generated by immunoSEQ multiplex PCR, the TCRdb table keeps only in-frame clones and is missing some. This sample carries about 150,000 clones, about three fifths of them seen once, and the ten largest clones take around 3%. To note about this clone: The antigen is not known.

From germline, CDR1 is MNHEY and CDR2 SMNVEV (reference sequence). Germline trimming cut 6 bases from V and 3 bases from J; bases unmatched to any gene: 6. This CDR3 is 14 amino acids long. Every donor was a healthy person donating bone marrow. The sample was PBMCs. The TCR originated in a woman in her twenties or thirties in good health and CMV-seropositive. This rearrangement joins TRBV27 to TRBJ2-3; 7 nucleotides align to TRBD1. The CDR3 sequence: CASSQGGWTDTQYF. DNA of the CDR3: TGTGCCAGCAGCCAAGGGGGCTGGACAGATACGCAGTATTTT.